The 32 T cell receptor beta chains below were found in one sample sequenced in a study of blood T cell repertoires in COVID-19. TCRdb keeps only in-frame clones here, not all; method: immunoSEQ multiplex PCR. This sample has some 340,000 clones, with more than 90% found just once. Sequencing was performed on PBMCs or T cells enriched from blood (not recorded which). These receptors were obtained from a woman aged 25 to 39 who had been exposed to COVID-19.

The V call is TRBV3-1 (or the pseudogene TRBV3-2), the J call TRBJ2-5; TRBD2 matches at 11 bases. Germline CDR1 reads LGHDT; CDR2 reads YNNKEL (reference sequence). This CDR3 has 17 amino acids. J gave up 0 bases and V 2 bases, and 5 bases lay outside the gene matches. CDR3 residues: CASSQLAGGYNQETQYF. The CDR3 nucleotides read TGTGCCAGCAGCCAACTAGCGGGGGGATATAACCAAGAGACCCAGTACTTC.

This chain uses TRBV5-5 with TRBJ1-1; possible D gene TRBD1, 6 bases. Per the germline V gene, CDR1 is SGHKS and CDR2 is YYEKEE (reference sequence). The length of the CDR3 is 13 residues. With 2 bases removed from V and 4 bases from J, the gap between germline ends came to 9 bases. The CDR3 nucleotides read TGTGCCAGCAGCTTAGGGGGTTTCACTGAAGCTTTCTTT. Amino acids: CASSLGGFTEAFF.

The chain's CDR3 is CASAGQGNSPLHF. CDR3 DNA sequence: TGCGCCAGCGCCGGACAGGGTAATTCACCCCTCCACTTT. The chain is built from TRBV5-1 and TRBJ1-6; TRBD1 matches 8 bases. The CDR3 extends over 13 amino acids. The germline V gene encodes CDR1 SGHRS and CDR2 YFSETQ. Germline trimming cut 7 bases from V and 6 bases from J; bases unmatched to any gene: 3.

J is TRBJ1-2 and V is TRBV19; 8 bases align to TRBD1. The germline V gene has CDR1 LNHDA and CDR2 SQIVND (reference sequence). The CDR3 loop spans 12 amino acids. Trimming took 4 bases from V and 6 from J; bases not matched to a gene: 1. This CDR3 is CASSRTGNGYTF. CDR3 sequence (DNA): TGTGCCAGTAGTAGGACAGGGAATGGCTACACCTTC.

The chain has TRBV4-2 and TRBJ2-1; TRBD2 matches 8 bases. The CDR3 extends over 15 amino acids. Trimming at V came to 0 bases and at J to 4 bases, leaving 2 bases not matched to a gene. Germline V gene lookup returns CDR1 LGHNA and CDR2 YNFKEQ. Here the CDR3 reads CASSQEAGGYNEQFF. The CDR3 DNA sequence: TGTGCCAGCAGCCAAGAGGCGGGGGGATACAATGAGCAGTTCTTC.

V is TRBV5-1 and J is TRBJ1-2; perhaps TRBD1 as D (6 bases). CDR1 SGHRS and CDR2 YFSETQ come from the germline V gene. This CDR3 comprises 15 residues. Trimming shortened V by 1 base and J by 0 bases, and 10 bases separated the two germline ends. DNA for the CDR3: TGCGCCAGCAGCTTGAGACAGGACTCTAACTATGGCTACACCTTC. This gives the protein CASSLRQDSNYGYTF.

A word on this clone: The sample carries other DNA sequences with the same CDR3. The chain is built from TRBV6-5 and TRBJ1-2; D may be TRBD1 (6 bases). Looked up from germline, CDR1 is MNHEY and CDR2 is SVGAGI. The germline V and J ends were trimmed by 2 bases and 6 bases, with 7 bases remaining between them. The CDR3 runs to 12 residues. The CDR3 nucleotides read TGTGCCAGCAGTTACGCAGGGGATGGCTACACCTTC. It encodes CASSYAGDGYTF.

The rearrangement joins TRBV19 to TRBJ2-7, with 7 nucleotides matching TRBD2. V trimming: 3 bases; J trimming: 7 bases; junction bases outside the gene matches: 6. This CDR3 is 13 amino acids long. Germline loops: CDR1 LNHDA, CDR2 SQIVND (reference sequence). The CDR3 DNA is TGTGCCAGTAGTATTCGTCTCGGGGGGGAGCAGTACTTC. Protein product: CASSIRLGGEQYF.

This chain links TRBV12-3 or TRBV12-4 with TRBJ1-1; no reliable D call. CDR3 length equals 13 residues. With 1 base removed from V and 3 bases from J, the gap between germline ends came to 6 bases. The CDR3 is CASSLGAYTEAFF. In DNA form, the CDR3 reads TGTGCCAGCAGTTTAGGCGCGTACACTGAAGCTTTCTTT.

This clone came up a few times. The chain employs TRBV9 and TRBJ1-6; D gene ambiguous. Germline-derived CDR1 and CDR2 are SGDLS and YYNGEE. V was clipped by 0 bases and J by 6 bases, with 7 bases between them. This CDR3 has 14 residues. CDR3 protein: CASSVEQINSPLHF. As DNA, the CDR3 is TGTGCCAGCAGCGTAGAACAGATTAATTCACCCCTCCACTTT.

The gene calls are TRBV4-3 and TRBJ2-3, with 7 bases that match TRBD1. V shed 1 base, J shed 1 base, and the junction held 5 bases outside the gene matches. CDR1 is LGHNA and CDR2 is YSLEER in the germline V gene. The CDR3 spans 16 residues. The CDR3 here is CASSQGGTAGTDTQYF. CDR3 nucleotide sequence: TGCGCCAGCAGCCAAGGGGGGACAGCTGGCACAGATACGCAGTATTTT.

This clone occurred once. The chain joins TRBV25-1 to TRBJ1-2; possible D gene TRBD1, 6 bases. Germline V gives CDR1 MGHDK, CDR2 SYGVNS. This CDR3 has 13 amino acids. Trimming removed 6 bases from V and 2 bases from J, with 10 bases in between. The CDR3 region is CASSGQLNYGYTF. Written as DNA, the CDR3 is TGTGCCAGCAGCGGACAGCTAAACTATGGCTACACCTTC.

This chain links TRBV7-3 with TRBJ1-3; TRBD1 matches at 9 bases. The trim removed 5 bases at V and 1 base at J, leaving 3 bases unmatched. Germline CDR1 is SGHTA and CDR2 is FQGTGA. The CDR3 spans 15 residues. As DNA, the CDR3 is TGTGCCAGCAGCCTAGGGACAGGGTCTGGAAACACCATATATTTT. This sequence encodes CASSLGTGSGNTIYF.

V and J are TRBV7-2 and TRBJ2-7, with D uncertain. The germline CDR1 and CDR2 sequences are SGHTA and FQGNSA. V was pared by 3 bases and J by 0 bases, with 9 bases between. CDR3 length: 14 residues. In DNA, the CDR3 is TGTGCCAGCAGCTTGGCGCGCGGCTCCTACGAGCAGTACTTC. This sequence encodes CASSLARGSYEQYF.

The rearrangement joins TRBV9 to TRBJ1-2; 8 nucleotides line up with TRBD1. Germline V gives CDR1 SGDLS, CDR2 YYNGEE. V lost 3 bases and J lost 5; bases outside the gene matches: 12. The CDR3 extends over 16 amino acids. Here the CDR3 reads CASSEQGQGGWYGYTF. The CDR3 coding sequence is TGTGCCAGCAGCGAACAAGGACAGGGCGGGTGGTATGGCTACACCTTC.

This sequence joins TRBV27 and TRBJ2-7; D perhaps matches TRBD1 (5 bases). Between the trimmed V and J ends, which lost 3 bases and 2 bases, there was a span of 11 bases. The CDR3 contains 14 residues. The germline V gene encodes CDR1 MNHEY and CDR2 SMNVEV (reference sequence). The CDR3: CASSFNGATYEQYF. CDR3 nucleotide sequence: TGTGCCAGCAGTTTTAATGGGGCCACCTACGAGCAGTACTTC.

The chain is built from TRBV7-9 and TRBJ2-7; the D gene is possibly TRBD1 (6 bases). The CDR3 extends over 16 amino acids. Deletions cut 0 bases from V and 4 bases from J, with 16 bases between. The germline V gene has CDR1 SEHNR and CDR2 FQNEAQ (reference sequence). CDR3 sequence reads: CASSLALGRGEYEQYF. DNA for the CDR3: TGTGCCAGCAGCTTAGCGCTGGGCAGGGGTGAATACGAGCAGTACTTC.

This sequence joins TRBV2 and TRBJ1-6; maybe TRBD1 (5 bases). The CDR3 has 16 amino acids. CDR1 SNHLY and CDR2 FYNNEI come from the germline V gene. Trimming left V 5 bases short and J 0 bases short, with 11 bases between. The CDR3 sequence is CASSSQGHSYNSPLHF. In DNA, the CDR3 is TGTGCCAGCAGTTCCCAGGGCCACTCCTATAATTCACCCCTCCACTTT.

J is TRBJ2-2 and V is TRBV9, with no clear D. Per germline, CDR1 SGDLS and CDR2 YYNGEE. The CDR3 totals 15 residues. V was shortened by 1 base and J by 3 bases, with 10 bases between the two germline ends. The chain's CDR3 is CASSVSPSHTGELFF. As DNA, the CDR3 is TGTGCCAGCAGCGTAAGCCCCTCGCACACCGGGGAGCTGTTTTTT.

This clone was seen a handful of times. V gene TRBV2 combines with J gene TRBJ1-5; 7 bases are a match to TRBD1. Germline V gives CDR1 SNHLY, CDR2 FYNNEI. V was clipped by 6 bases and J by 7 bases; unmatched bases: 9. The CDR3 is 14 residues long. Written as DNA, the CDR3 is TGTGCCAGCAGCGTTCAGGGGGGAAACCAGCCCCAGCATTTT. Translation gives CASSVQGGNQPQHF.

A single count supports this clone. The chain uses TRBV19 and TRBJ2-7; a weak D match, TRBD1 (5 bases). This CDR3 region has 13 residues. The germline V and J ends were trimmed by 7 bases and 0 bases, with 10 bases remaining between them. Per the germline V gene, CDR1 is LNHDA and CDR2 is SQIVND (reference sequence). The CDR3 bases are TGTGCCAGTAAGGGGTTAGCCTCCTACGAGCAGTACTTC. Its protein is CASKGLASYEQYF.

The chain employs TRBV30 and TRBJ1-4; 8 nucleotides agree with TRBD1. Germline CDR1 and CDR2: GTSNPN and SVGIG (reference sequence). V gave up 3 bases and J gave up 5 bases; unmatched junction bases: 5. CDR3 length: 14 residues. The CDR3 DNA is TGTGCCTGGAGAACCGGGACAGGCAATGAAAAACTGTTTTTT. It yields the protein CAWRTGTGNEKLFF.

The chain is built from TRBV7-6 and TRBJ2-7; TRBD1 agrees at 8 bases. Trimming removed 5 bases from V and 5 bases from J; junction bases left unmatched: 8. This CDR3 has 14 residues. Germline V gene data show CDR1 as SGHVS and CDR2 as FNYEAQ. This CDR3 reads CASSEGQGQDEQYF. CDR3 bases: TGTGCCAGCAGCGAAGGACAGGGTCAAGACGAGCAGTACTTC.

The rearrangement links TRBV5-1 to TRBJ1-2; TRBD1 matches 11 bases. Germline CDR1 is SGHRS and CDR2 is YFSETQ. Trimming cost V 4 bases and J 4 bases; bases outside gene matches: 6. CDR3 length: 15 residues. The CDR3 coding sequence is TGCGCCAGCAGCACGGGACAGGGGGAATCCTATGGCTACACCTTC. Its translation is CASSTGQGESYGYTF. The whole variable domain, filled in from reference TRBV5-1 and TRBJ1-2, reads KAGVTQTPRYLIKTRGQQVTLSCSPISGHRSVSWYQQTPGQGLQFLFEYFSETQRNKGNFPGRFSGRQFSNSRSEMNVSTLELGDSALYLCASSTGQGESYGYTFGSGTRLTVV.

The V call is TRBV1, the J call TRBJ1-4; no DNA check was done on the table's D call, TRBD1. TRBV1 is designated a pseudogene. This CDR3 comprises 16 residues. The CDR3 DNA follows: TGCACCAGCAGCCAAGATAGATCAGGGGTGAGGGAAAAACTGTTTTTT. Translating gives CTSSQDRSGVREKLFF.

Concerning this clone itself: The junction differs from germline at one of its ends, possibly a read error. The chain has TRBV4-3 and TRBJ1-6; D gene ambiguous. Per the germline V gene, CDR1 is LGHNA and CDR2 is YSLEER. The CDR3 runs to 16 residues. The DNA of the CDR3 is TGCGCCAGCAGCCAAGATTTCACAGCCTATCATTCACCCCTCCACTTT. It specifies CASSQDFTAYHSPLHF.

The rearrangement joins TRBV28 to TRBJ1-3; no firm D call. V lost 7 bases and J 3 bases, leaving 22 bases between the germline ends. Germline lookup yields CDR1 MDHEN and CDR2 SYDVKM. This CDR3 region has 17 residues. CDR3 amino acids: CASTNPPGSLNGNTIYF. The CDR3 DNA is TGTGCCAGCACCAACCCGCCCGGGTCTCTTAATGGAAACACCATATATTTT.

For this clone: No conserved phenylalanine or tryptophan is present at the end of the CDR3, so a read error is the likely explanation. It is unclear where the CDR3 begins or ends on the DNA, so no DNA is shown, and the CDR3 is as TCRdb lists it. The gene calls are TRBV21-1 and TRBJ1-1; the table's D call, TRBD1, was not checked against the DNA. TRBV21-1 is labeled a pseudogene. The CDR3 numbers 14 amino acids, ends counted. CDR3 sequence reads: CASLPSLSVPGPKE.

In its sample, this clone was seen once. The rearrangement uses TRBV10-3 and TRBJ2-1, with TRBD1 as a possible D gene (6 bases). The CDR3 has 16 residues. V shed 0 bases and J shed 2 bases, with 11 bases lying between them. Germline loops: CDR1 ENHRY, CDR2 SYGVKD. As DNA, the CDR3 is TGTGCCATCAGTGAGTCAAGGCAGGGGCCCTACAATGAGCAGTTCTTC. This gives the protein CAISESRQGPYNEQFF.

The CDR3 region has the DNA TGTGCCAGCAGTTACTCGTCAGGGACTGGGGCCAACGTCCTGACTTTC. It codes for CASSYSSGTGANVLTF. V usage is TRBV6-5 and J usage is TRBJ2-6; tentative D call: TRBD1 (5 bases). The CDR3 is 16 residues long. Trimming left V 0 bases short and J 2 bases short, with 8 bases between. Germline V gives CDR1 MNHEY, CDR2 SVGAGI.

The count of this clone is one. V gene TRBV9 combines with J gene TRBJ1-3; the D is unclear. The CDR3 extends over 14 amino acids. Germline-derived CDR1 and CDR2 are SGDLS and YYNGEE. The V gene lost 6 bases and the J gene lost 0 bases, with 10 bases spanning the gap. The CDR3 spells CASTPGNSGNTIYF. CDR3 DNA: TGTGCCAGCACCCCAGGAAACTCTGGAAACACCATATATTTT.

CDR3 nucleotide sequence: TGCGCCAGCAGCATTACCGGGACAGACTCCTACGAGCAGTACTTC. Translated: CASSITGTDSYEQYF. The chain employs TRBV5-1 and TRBJ2-7; 7 positions match TRBD1. From germline, CDR1 is SGHRS and CDR2 YFSETQ. J lost 0 bases, V lost 4 bases, and 7 bases had no gene match. The CDR3 sequence is 15 residues long.